These T cell receptor beta chains were read from a single sample in a study of graft-versus-host responses after intestinal transplantation. Profiled with immunoSEQ multiplex PCR; TCRdb holds only in-frame clones, not every one. The sample comprises approximately 94,000 clones, roughly 87% of which are singletons, and about 0.95% rests with the top ten. The antigens these receptors bind are not known. The specimen was unstimulated CD4+ T cells sorted from spleen or lymph node cells, collected before transplant. The receptor set was obtained from a human donor who was the organ donor for an intestinal transplant. The CDR3 runs from the conserved cysteine through the conserved F or W. The D gene is left open where the match is weak. The size entry is marked missing in some rows and otherwise reads once, few, many or a size class.

>TRBJ2-2|TRBV27|.|TRBD2
CASSLRQSGMDTGELFF
TGTGCCAGCAGTTTAAGGCAGAGCGGGATGGACACCGGGGAGCTGTTTTTT
>TRBJ2-3|TRBV29-1|.|TRBD1
CSVLRTGSGTDTQYF
TGCAGCGTTTTGAGGACAGGGTCGGGCACAGATACGCAGTATTTT
>TRBJ2-5|TRBV2|.|TRBD1
CASSGGQGAMETQYF
TGTGCCAGCAGTGGGGGACAGGGGGCGATGGAGACCCAGTACTTC
>TRBJ2-6|TRBV10-3|.|.
CAIEGVGGANVLTF
TGTGCCATCGAGGGGGTCGGTGGGGCCAACGTCCTGACTTTC
>TRBJ1-6|TRBV7-6|.|.
CASSLTQAASNYNSPLHF
TGTGCCAGCAGCTTAACCCAGGCCGCGAGTAACTATAATTCACCCCTCCACTTT
>TRBJ2-7|TRBV7-2|once|.
CASTPAYEQYF
TGTGCCAGCACACCGGCCTACGAGCAGTACTTC
>TRBJ2-1|TRBV2|.|.
CASSEALAGVGEQFF
TGTGCCAGCAGTGAAGCACTAGCAGGGGTAGGTGAGCAGTTCTTC
>TRBJ2-3|TRBV5-6|.|.
CASSLLTRGLDTQYF
TGTGCCAGCAGCTTGCTTACGCGCGGTCTCGATACGCAGTATTTT
>TRBJ1-5|TRBV28|.|.
CASRYNGVQASQPQHF
TGTGCCAGCAGGTATAACGGGGTTCAGGCATCCCAGCCCCAGCATTTT
>TRBJ1-1|TRBV5-1|.|.
CASSYRAMDTEAFF
TGCGCCAGCAGCTACAGGGCTATGGACACTGAAGCTTTCTTT
>TRBJ2-2|TRBV6-1|.|TRBD2
CASRRGGATGELFF
TGTGCCTCCCGTCGGGGAGGGGCCACCGGGGAGCTGTTTTTT
>TRBJ1-5|TRBV10-3|.|.
CAISEPDRNQPQHF
TGTGCCATCAGTGAGCCCGACAGAAATCAGCCCCAGCATTTT
>TRBJ1-1|TRBV19|once|.
CASSRTTRGGTEAFF
TGTGCCAGTAGTAGAACTACCAGGGGCGGCACTGAAGCTTTCTTT
>TRBJ1-1|TRBV27|.|TRBD1
CASSLAFRGQGRLGTEAFF
TGTGCCAGCAGTTTAGCATTTAGAGGACAGGGGAGGTTGGGAACTGAAGCTTTCTTT
>TRBJ2-6|TRBV9|.|.
CASSVAPLGSGANVLTF
TGTGCCAGCAGCGTAGCCCCCTTGGGATCTGGGGCCAACGTCCTGACTTTC
>TRBJ2-2|TRBV6-6|.|.
CATRDTLNTGELFF
TGTGCCACCCGGGACACCTTGAACACCGGGGAGCTGTTTTTT
>TRBJ2-3|TRBV23-1|.|.
CASTRKRTDTQYF
TGCGCCAGCACTCGGAAGCGCACAGATACGCAGTATTTT
>TRBJ1-5|TRBV6-1|.|.
CASSRNRASNQPQHF
TGTGCCAGCAGTCGCAACAGGGCTAGCAATCAGCCCCAGCATTTT
>TRBJ1-1|TRBV7-2|.|.
CASSLDTLGREAFF
TGTGCCAGCAGCCTGGACACCCTAGGAAGAGAAGCTTTCTTT
>TRBJ2-3|TRBV5-4|few|TRBD2
CASSQLAGGRTDTQYF
TGTGCCAGCAGCCAACTAGCGGGGGGTCGCACAGATACGCAGTATTTT
>TRBJ2-5|TRBV4-2|once|TRBD2
CASSQEPAGGQETQYF
TGTGCCAGCAGCCAAGAACCAGCGGGGGGACAAGAGACCCAGTACTTC
>TRBJ1-5|TRBV18|.|TRBD1
CASSPDRDQPQHF
TGTGCCAGCTCACCGGACAGGGATCAGCCCCAGCATTTT
>TRBJ1-2|TRBV28|.|TRBD1
CASSLQGSVRGYTF
TGTGCCAGCAGCTTACAGGGGTCAGTGAGAGGCTACACCTTC
>TRBJ2-1|TRBV5-4|once|TRBD1
CASSAARGGQTHRTNEQFF
TGTGCCAGCAGCGCGGCTAGAGGGGGCCAAACACATCGTACCAATGAGCAGTTCTTC
>TRBJ1-5|TRBV5-8|once|.
CASSFQGGAGNQPQHF
TGTGCCAGCAGCTTTCAGGGCGGCGCGGGCAATCAGCCCCAGCATTTT
>TRBJ1-1|TRBV28|.|.
CASSPAGTLLEAFF
TGTGCCAGCAGTCCAGCCGGGACATTACTCGAAGCTTTCTTT
>TRBJ1-1|TRBV25-1|.|.
CASSEYGRTEAFF
TGTGCCAGCAGTGAATACGGCCGGACTGAAGCTTTCTTT
>TRBJ2-6|TRBV5-1|.|.
CASSIESGQGGANVLTF
TGCGCCAGCAGCATTGAGAGCGGGCAGGGTGGGGCCAACGTCCTGACTTTC
>TRBJ2-1|TRBV4-2|.|TRBD2
CASSHHSGGSYNEQFF
TGTGCCAGCAGCCACCATAGCGGGGGCTCCTACAATGAGCAGTTCTTC
>TRBJ2-1|TRBV10-1|.|.
CASSGGAVREQFF
TGCGCCAGCAGTGGGGGGGCAGTTCGAGAGCAGTTCTTC
>TRBJ1-2|TRBV28|.|.
CASSRRDGYYGYTF
TGTGCCAGCAGTCGCCGGGACGGATACTATGGCTACACCTTC
>TRBJ2-3|TRBV6-5|.|.
CASSYQGDTQYF
TGTGCCAGCAGTTACCAGGGGGATACGCAGTATTTT
>TRBJ1-1|TRBV7-2|.|.
CASSLANRVITEAFF
TGTGCCAGCAGCTTAGCGAACAGGGTAATCACTGAAGCTTTCTTT
>TRBJ2-1|TRBV6-1|.|.
CASIPLRTYNEQFF
TGTGCCAGCATTCCACTCAGAACTTACAATGAGCAGTTCTTC
>TRBJ1-1|TRBV6-1|once|.
CASRPGHSNTEAFF
TGTGCCAGCCGACCGGGACATTCGAACACTGAAGCTTTCTTT
>TRBJ1-2|TRBV6-4|.|TRBD1
CASSQNMDRASYTF
TGTGCCAGCAGCCAGAATATGGACAGGGCGAGCTACACCTTC
>TRBJ1-2|TRBV5-4|once|.
CASSLARDRTPGRYTF
TGTGCCAGCAGCTTGGCCCGGGACCGGACGCCGGGGCGCTACACCTTC
>TRBJ2-2|TRBV6-6|.|.
CASSYSPETGELFF
TGTGCCAGCAGTTACTCGCCGGAGACCGGGGAGCTGTTTTTT
>TRBJ1-2|TRBV28|.|.
CASSLVGYGYTF
TGTGCCAGCAGTTTGGTAGGGTATGGCTACACCTTC
>TRBJ1-2|TRBV6-6|.|.
CASAAGTSNYGYTF
TGTGCCAGCGCCGCCGGGACATCTAACTATGGCTACACCTTC
>TRBJ2-5|TRBV14|.|.
CASSQVGQLQETQYF
TGTGCCAGCAGCCAAGTTGGGCAGCTCCAAGAGACCCAGTACTTC
>TRBJ2-5|TRBV11-2|.|.
CASSLGGGRETQYF
TGTGCCAGCAGCTTAGGGGGGGGCAGAGAGACCCAGTACTTC
>TRBJ2-7|TRBV21-1|.|.
CASSPGSGGPQYF
TGTGCCAGCAGCCCGGGGAGCGGGGGGCCGCAGTACTTC
>TRBJ2-7|TRBV18|.|TRBD1
CASSSRTGSAYEQYF
TGTGCCAGCTCATCCCGGACAGGGAGTGCCTACGAGCAGTACTTC
>TRBJ1-6|TRBV28|.|TRBD1
CASTLQGRNSPLHF
TGTGCCAGCACCTTACAGGGGAGGAATTCACCCCTCCACTTT
>TRBJ2-7|TRBV25-1|.|TRBD1
CASRLNRGNEQYF
TGTGCCAGCAGATTAAACAGGGGGAACGAGCAGTACTTC
>TRBJ1-3|TRBV18|.|.
CASLRIRGTGNTIYF
TGTGCCAGCTTGCGGATCAGAGGGACTGGAAACACCATATATTTT
>TRBJ1-2|TRBV7-2|once|.
CASSLIGAEGYGYTF
TGTGCCAGCAGTCTAATTGGGGCAGAAGGATATGGCTACACCTTC
>TRBJ1-6|TRBV5-4|.|.
CASSLGTGSDSPLHF
TGTGCCAGCAGCTTGGGCACAGGGTCCGATTCACCCCTCCACTTT
>TRBJ1-1|TRBV5-4|.|.
CASSLAGRVNTEAFF
TGTGCCAGCAGCTTGGCTGGACGGGTGAACACTGAAGCTTTCTTT
>TRBJ2-1|TRBV30|.|.
CAWSVPGLPNNEQFF
TGTGCCTGGAGTGTACCAGGACTACCGAACAATGAGCAGTTCTTC
>TRBJ1-1|TRBV5-1|.|TRBD1
CASSLGTGGNPEAFF
TGCGCCAGCAGCTTAGGGACAGGGGGTAACCCTGAAGCTTTCTTT
>TRBJ2-7|TRBV5-1|.|.
CASSLEFGSYEQYF
TGCGCCAGCAGCTTGGAATTTGGCAGCTACGAGCAGTACTTC
>TRBJ1-5|TRBV19|.|.
CASSPGLNQPQHF
TGTGCCAGTAGTCCGGGACTTAATCAGCCCCAGCATTTT
>TRBJ2-7|TRBV14|.|.
CASSQEGNGEQYF
TGTGCCAGCAGCCAAGAGGGTAACGGGGAGCAGTACTTC